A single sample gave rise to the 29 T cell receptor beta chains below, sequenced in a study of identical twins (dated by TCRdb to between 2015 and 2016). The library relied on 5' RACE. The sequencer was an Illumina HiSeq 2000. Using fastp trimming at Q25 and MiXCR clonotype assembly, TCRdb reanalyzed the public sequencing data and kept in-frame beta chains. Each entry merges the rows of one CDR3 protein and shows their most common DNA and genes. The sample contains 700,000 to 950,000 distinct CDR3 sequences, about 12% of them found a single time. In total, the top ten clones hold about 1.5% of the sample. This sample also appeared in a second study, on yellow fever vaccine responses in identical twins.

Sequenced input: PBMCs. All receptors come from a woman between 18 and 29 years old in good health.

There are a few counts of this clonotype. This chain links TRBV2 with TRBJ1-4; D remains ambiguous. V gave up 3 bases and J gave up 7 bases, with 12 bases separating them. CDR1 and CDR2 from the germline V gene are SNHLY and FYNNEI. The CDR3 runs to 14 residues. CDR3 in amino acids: CASSDGPQGEKLFF. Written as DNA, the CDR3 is TGTGCCAGCAGTGACGGACCTCAAGGTGAAAAACTGTTTTTT.

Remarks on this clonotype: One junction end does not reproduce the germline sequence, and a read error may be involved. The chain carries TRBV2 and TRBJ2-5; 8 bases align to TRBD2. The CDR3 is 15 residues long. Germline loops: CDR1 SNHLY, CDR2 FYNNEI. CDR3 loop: CASSKAGVGSETQYF. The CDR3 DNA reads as TGTGCCAGCAGTAAAGCGGGAGTTGGTTCGGAGACCCAGTACTTC.

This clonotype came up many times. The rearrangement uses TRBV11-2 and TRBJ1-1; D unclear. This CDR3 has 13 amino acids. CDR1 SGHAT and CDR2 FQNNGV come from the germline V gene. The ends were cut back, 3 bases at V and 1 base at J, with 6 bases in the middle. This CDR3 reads CASSFGKNTEAFF. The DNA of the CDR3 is TGTGCCAGCAGCTTCGGCAAGAACACTGAAGCTTTCTTT.

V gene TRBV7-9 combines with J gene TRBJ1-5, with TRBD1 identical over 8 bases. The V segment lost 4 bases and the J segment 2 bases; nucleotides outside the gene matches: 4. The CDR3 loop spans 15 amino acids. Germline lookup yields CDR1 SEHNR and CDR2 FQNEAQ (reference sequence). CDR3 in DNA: TGTGCCAGCAGCTCGGACAGGGTGGGCAATCAGCCCCAGCATTTT. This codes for CASSSDRVGNQPQHF.

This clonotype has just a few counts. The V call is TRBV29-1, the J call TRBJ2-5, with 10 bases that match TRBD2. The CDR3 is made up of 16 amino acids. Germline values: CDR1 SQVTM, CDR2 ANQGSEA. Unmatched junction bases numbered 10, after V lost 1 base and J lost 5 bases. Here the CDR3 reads CSVEVVAGGFGETQYF. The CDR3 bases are TGCAGCGTTGAAGTCGTAGCGGGAGGTTTTGGGGAGACCCAGTACTTC.

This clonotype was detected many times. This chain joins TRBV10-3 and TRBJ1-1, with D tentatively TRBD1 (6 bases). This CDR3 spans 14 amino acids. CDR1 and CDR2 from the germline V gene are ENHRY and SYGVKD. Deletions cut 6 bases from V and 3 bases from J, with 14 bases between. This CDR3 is CAISLRGGDTEAFF. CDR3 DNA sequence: TGTGCCATCAGCCTCAGGGGAGGTGACACTGAAGCTTTCTTT.

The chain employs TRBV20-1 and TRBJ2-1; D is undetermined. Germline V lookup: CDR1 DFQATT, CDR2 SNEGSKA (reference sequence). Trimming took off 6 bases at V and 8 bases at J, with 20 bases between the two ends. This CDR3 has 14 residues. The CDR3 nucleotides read TGCAGTGCCCGAAAGGCAGGAAACCTCCATGAGCAGTTCTTC. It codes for CSARKAGNLHEQFF.

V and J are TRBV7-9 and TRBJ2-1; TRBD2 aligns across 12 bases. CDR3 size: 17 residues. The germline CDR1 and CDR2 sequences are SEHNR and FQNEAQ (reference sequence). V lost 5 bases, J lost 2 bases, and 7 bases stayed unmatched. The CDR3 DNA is TGTGCCAGCAGCGCGAGACTAGCGGGAGCCACCTACAATGAGCAGTTCTTC. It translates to CASSARLAGATYNEQFF.

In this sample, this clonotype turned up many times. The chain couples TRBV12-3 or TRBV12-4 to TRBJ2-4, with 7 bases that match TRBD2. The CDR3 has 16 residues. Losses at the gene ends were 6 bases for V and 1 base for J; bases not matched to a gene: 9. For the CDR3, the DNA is TGTGCCAGCAGCCAACGTGGGGACTACGCCAAAAACATTCAGTACTTC. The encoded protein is CASSQRGDYAKNIQYF.

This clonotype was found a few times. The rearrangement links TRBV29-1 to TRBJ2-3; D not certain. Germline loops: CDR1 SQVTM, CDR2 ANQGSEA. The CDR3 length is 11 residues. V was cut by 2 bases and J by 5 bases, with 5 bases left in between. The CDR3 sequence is CSVERRDTQYF. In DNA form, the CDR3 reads TGCAGCGTTGAACGGAGAGATACGCAGTATTTT.

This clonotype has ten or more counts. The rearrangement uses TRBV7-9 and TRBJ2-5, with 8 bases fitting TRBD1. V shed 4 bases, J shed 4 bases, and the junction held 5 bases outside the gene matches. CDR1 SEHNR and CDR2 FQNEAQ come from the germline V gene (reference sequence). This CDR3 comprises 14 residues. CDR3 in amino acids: CASSSADRAETQYF. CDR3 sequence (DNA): TGTGCCAGCAGCTCTGCGGACAGGGCAGAGACCCAGTACTTC.

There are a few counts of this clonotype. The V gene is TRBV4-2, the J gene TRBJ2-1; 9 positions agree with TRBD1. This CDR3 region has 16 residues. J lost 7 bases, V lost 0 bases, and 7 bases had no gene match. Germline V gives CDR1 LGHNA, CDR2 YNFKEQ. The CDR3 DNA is TGTGCCAGCAGCCAAGACGGGGACAGGGCATCGAATGAGCAGTTCTTC. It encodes CASSQDGDRASNEQFF.

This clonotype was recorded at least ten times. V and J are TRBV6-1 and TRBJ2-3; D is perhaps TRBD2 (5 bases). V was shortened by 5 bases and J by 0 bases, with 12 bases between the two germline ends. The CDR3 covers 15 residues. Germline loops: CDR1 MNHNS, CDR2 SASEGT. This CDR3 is CASSTSGPSTDTQYF. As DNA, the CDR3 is TGTGCCAGCAGTACGAGCGGACCTAGCACAGATACGCAGTATTTT.

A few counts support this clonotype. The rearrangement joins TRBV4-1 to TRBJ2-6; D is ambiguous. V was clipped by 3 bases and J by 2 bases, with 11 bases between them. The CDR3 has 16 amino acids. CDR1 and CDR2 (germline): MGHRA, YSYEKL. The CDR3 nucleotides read TGCGCCAGCAGCCATGTAGACCCCGCTGGGGCCAACGTCCTGACTTTC. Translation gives CASSHVDPAGANVLTF.

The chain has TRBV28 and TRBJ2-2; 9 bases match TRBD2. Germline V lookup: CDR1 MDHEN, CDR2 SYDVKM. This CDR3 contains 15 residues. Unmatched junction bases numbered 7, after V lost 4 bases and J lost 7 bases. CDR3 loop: CASSSSLAGVGELFF. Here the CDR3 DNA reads TGTGCCAGCAGTTCGAGCTTAGCGGGAGTCGGGGAGCTGTTTTTT.

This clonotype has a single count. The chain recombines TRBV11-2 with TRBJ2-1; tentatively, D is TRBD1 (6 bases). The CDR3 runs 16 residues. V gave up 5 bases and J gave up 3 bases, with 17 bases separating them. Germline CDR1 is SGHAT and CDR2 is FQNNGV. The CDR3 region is CASSLQGISVYNEQFF. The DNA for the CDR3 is TGTGCCAGCAGCCTACAGGGTATTAGCGTCTACAATGAGCAGTTCTTC.

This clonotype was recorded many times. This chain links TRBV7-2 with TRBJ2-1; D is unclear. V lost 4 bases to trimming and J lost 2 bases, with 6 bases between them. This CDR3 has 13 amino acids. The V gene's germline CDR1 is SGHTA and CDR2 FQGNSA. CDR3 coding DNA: TGTGCCAGCAGCTCAAGGACCTACAATGAGCAGTTCTTC. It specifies CASSSRTYNEQFF.

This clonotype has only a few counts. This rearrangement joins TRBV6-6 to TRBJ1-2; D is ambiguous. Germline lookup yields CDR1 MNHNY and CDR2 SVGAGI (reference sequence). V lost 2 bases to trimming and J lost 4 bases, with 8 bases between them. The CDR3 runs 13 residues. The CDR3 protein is CASSYEGTYGYTF. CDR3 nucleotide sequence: TGTGCCAGCAGTTACGAGGGCACCTATGGCTACACCTTC.

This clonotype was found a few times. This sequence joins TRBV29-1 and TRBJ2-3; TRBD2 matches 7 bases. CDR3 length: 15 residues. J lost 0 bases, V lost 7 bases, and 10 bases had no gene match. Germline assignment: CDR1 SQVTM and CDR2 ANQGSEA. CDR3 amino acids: CSAGPRSGSTDTQYF. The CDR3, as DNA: TGCAGCGCTGGGCCTCGTAGCGGGAGCACAGATACGCAGTATTTT.

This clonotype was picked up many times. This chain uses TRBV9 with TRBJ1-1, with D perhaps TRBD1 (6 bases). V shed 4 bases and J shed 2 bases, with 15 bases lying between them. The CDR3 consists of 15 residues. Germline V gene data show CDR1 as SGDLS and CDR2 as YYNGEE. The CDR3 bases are TGTGCCAGCAGCCCAACCGGACAGACCAACACTGAAGCTTTCTTT. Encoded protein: CASSPTGQTNTEAFF. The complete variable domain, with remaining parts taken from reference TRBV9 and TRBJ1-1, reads DSGVTQTPKHLITATGQRVTLRCSPRSGDLSVYWYQQSLDQGLQFLIQYYNGEERAKGNILERFSAQQFPDLHSELNLSSLELGDSALYFCASSPTGQTNTEAFFGQGTRLTVV.

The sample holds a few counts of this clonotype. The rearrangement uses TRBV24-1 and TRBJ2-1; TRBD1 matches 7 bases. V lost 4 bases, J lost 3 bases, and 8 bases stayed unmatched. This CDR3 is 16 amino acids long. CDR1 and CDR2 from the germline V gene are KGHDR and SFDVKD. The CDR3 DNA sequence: TGTGCCACCAGTGACTACAACAGGGGAAACTACAATGAGCAGTTCTTC. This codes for CATSDYNRGNYNEQFF.

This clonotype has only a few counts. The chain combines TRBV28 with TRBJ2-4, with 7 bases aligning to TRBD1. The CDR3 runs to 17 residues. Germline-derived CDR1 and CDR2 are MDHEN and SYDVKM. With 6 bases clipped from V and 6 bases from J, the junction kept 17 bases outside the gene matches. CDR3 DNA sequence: TGTGCCAGCAGCCCTCCCCCGGGACAGATAACGAGAAACATTCAGTACTTC. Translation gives CASSPPPGQITRNIQYF. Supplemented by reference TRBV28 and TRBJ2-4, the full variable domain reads DVKVTQSSRYLVKRTGEKVFLECVQDMDHENMFWYRQDPGLGLRLIYFSYDVKMKEKGDIPEGYSVSREKKERFSLILESASTNQTSMYLCASSPPPGQITRNIQYFGAGTRLSVL.

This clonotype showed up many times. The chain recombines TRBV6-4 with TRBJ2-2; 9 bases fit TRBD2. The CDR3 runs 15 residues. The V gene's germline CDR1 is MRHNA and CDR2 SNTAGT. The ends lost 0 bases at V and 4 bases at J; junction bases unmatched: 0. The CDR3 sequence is CASSDSGLATGELFF. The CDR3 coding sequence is TGTGCCAGCAGTGACTCGGGACTAGCCACCGGGGAGCTGTTTTTT.

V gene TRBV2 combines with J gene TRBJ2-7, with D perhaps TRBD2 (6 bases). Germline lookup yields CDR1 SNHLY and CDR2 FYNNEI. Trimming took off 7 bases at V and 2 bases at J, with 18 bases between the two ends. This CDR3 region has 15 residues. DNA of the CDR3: TGTGCCAGCACCCTCCCCGGGACTCAAACCTACGAGCAGTACTTC. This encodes CASTLPGTQTYEQYF.

CDR3 loop: CASSESLSGLFTDTQYF. The CDR3 DNA follows: TGTGCCAGCAGCGAATCTCTTAGCGGTCTTTTCACAGATACGCAGTATTTT. The chain carries TRBV27 and TRBJ2-3; possible D gene TRBD2, 6 bases. V shed 6 bases and J shed 2 bases, with 21 bases lying between them. The CDR3 totals 17 residues. In germline, CDR1 is MNHEY, CDR2 SMNVEV (reference sequence).

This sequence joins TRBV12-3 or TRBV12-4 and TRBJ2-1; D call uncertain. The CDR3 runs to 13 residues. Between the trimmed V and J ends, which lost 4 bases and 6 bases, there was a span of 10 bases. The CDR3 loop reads CASSSPKGNEQFF. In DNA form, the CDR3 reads TGTGCCAGCAGTTCCCCGAAGGGCAATGAGCAGTTCTTC.

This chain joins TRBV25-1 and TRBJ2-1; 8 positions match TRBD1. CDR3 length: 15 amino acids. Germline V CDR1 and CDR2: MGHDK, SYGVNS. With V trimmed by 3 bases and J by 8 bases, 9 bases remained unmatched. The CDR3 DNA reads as TGTGCCAGCAGTGATGTACAGGGGGTTTTAGATGAGCAGTTCTTC. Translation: CASSDVQGVLDEQFF.

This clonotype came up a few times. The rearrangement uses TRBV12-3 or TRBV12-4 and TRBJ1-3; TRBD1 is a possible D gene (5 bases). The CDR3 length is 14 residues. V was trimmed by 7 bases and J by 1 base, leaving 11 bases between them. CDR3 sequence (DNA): TGTGCCAGCAACAAACAGGTGTCTGGAAACACCATATATTTT. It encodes CASNKQVSGNTIYF.

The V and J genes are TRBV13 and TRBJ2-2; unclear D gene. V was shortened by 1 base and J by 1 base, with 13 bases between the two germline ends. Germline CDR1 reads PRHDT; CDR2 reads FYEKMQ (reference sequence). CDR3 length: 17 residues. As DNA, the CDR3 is TGTGCCAGCAGCTTAGAAGCTGGTCTTATGAACACCGGGGAGCTGTTTTTT. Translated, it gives CASSLEAGLMNTGELFF.